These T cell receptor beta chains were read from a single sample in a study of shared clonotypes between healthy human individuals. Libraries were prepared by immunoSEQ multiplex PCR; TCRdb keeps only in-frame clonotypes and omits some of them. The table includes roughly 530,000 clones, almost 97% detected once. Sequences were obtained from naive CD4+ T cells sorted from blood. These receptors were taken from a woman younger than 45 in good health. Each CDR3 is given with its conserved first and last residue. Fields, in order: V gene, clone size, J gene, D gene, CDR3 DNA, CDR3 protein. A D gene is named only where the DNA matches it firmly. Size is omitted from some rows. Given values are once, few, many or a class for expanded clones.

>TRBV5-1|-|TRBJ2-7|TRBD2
TGCGCCAGCAGCCTGCAGGGGACTAGCGGTCCCTACGAGCAGTACTTC
CASSLQGTSGPYEQYF
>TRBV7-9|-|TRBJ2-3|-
TGTGCCAGCAGCTTGCTAGGTGCAGATACGCAGTATTTT
CASSLLGADTQYF
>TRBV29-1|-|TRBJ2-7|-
TGCAGCGTTGATGCTCCCCGAGGGGGACACTACGAGCAGTACTTC
CSVDAPRGGHYEQYF
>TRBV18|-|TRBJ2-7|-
TGTGCCAGCTCACTACAGGGTATCAACGTGCACGAGCAGTACTTC
CASSLQGINVHEQYF
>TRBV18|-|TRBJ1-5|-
TGTGCCAGCTCAAAGGTTAAGGGGGGTGATCAGCCCCAGCATTTT
CASSKVKGGDQPQHF
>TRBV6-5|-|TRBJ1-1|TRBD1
TGTGCCAGCAGGTACAGGGGGCCCTTAGACACTGAAGCTTTCTTT
CASRYRGPLDTEAFF
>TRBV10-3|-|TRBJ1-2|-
TGTGCCATCAGGGCGGGGTGGGGCAAGGAGGGGAACTATGGCTACACCTTC
CAIRAGWGKEGNYGYTF
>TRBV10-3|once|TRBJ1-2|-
TGTGCCCTCACAGCGGAGGCCACCAATGGCTACACCTTC
CALTAEATNGYTF
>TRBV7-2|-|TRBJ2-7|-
TGTGCCAGCAGCGCCAAGGCCAACTACGAGCAGTACTTC
CASSAKANYEQYF
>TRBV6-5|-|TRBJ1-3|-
TGTGCCAGCAGCCTATCGGGGACGTCCCGGGCCACCATATATTTT
CASSLSGTSRATIYF
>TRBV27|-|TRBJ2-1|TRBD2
TGTGCCAGCAGTTTAAACCTAGCGGGCGTCTACAATGAGCAGTTCTTC
CASSLNLAGVYNEQFF
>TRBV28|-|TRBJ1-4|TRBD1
TGTGCCAGCAGCTCCTTCAGGGGGCGGGGGGAAAAACTGTTTTTT
CASSSFRGRGEKLFF
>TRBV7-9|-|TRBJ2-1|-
TGTGCCAGCAGCGTCGCGCCTTGGTACAATGAGCAGTTCTTC
CASSVAPWYNEQFF
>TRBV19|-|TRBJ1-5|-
TGTGCCAGTAGCTACCCGGGGGGGGATCAGCCCCAGCATTTT
CASSYPGGDQPQHF
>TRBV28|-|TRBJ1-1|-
TGTGCCAGCAGTGCTACAGGCCCCCCTATTGAAGCTTTCTTT
CASSATGPPIEAFF
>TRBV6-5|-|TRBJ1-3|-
TGTGCCAGCAGTTACTCTCCGGACACCTCTGGAAACACCATATATTTT
CASSYSPDTSGNTIYF
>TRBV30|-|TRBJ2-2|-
TGTGCCTGGAGTGGACTCGTCACCACCGGGGAGCTGTTTTTT
CAWSGLVTTGELFF
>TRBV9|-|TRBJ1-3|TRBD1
TGTGCCAGCAGCCCGGGACAGGGGGGATCTGGAAACACCATATATTTT
CASSPGQGGSGNTIYF
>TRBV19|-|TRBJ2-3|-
TGTGCCAGTGGGCCCGTTTCCTTTGGGTCGGATACGCAGTATTTT
CASGPVSFGSDTQYF
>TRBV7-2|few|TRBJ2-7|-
TGTGCCAGCAGCTTAGTACGTACAAACGAGCAGTACTTC
CASSLVRTNEQYF
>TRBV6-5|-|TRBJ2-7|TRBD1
TGTGCCAGCAGTCGGGACAGCACCTACGAGCAGTACTTC
CASSRDSTYEQYF
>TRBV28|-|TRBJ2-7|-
TGTGCCAGCAGCCCGTTGGGTGTGATCACCTACGAGCAGTACTTC
CASSPLGVITYEQYF
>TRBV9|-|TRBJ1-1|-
TGTGCCAGCAGCGTAACAGAGATGAACACTGAAGCTTTCTTT
CASSVTEMNTEAFF
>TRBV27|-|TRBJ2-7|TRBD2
TGTGCCAGTAGTTTGGGGGGGATAGGCGAGCAGTACTTC
CASSLGGIGEQYF
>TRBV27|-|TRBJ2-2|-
TGTGCCAGCAGTTTGCGAACCGGGGAGCTGTTTTTT
CASSLRTGELFF
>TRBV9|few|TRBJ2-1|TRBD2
TGTGCCAGCAGAGCTAGCGGAGACGCTTACAATGAGCAGTTCTTC
CASRASGDAYNEQFF
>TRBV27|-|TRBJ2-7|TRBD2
TGTGCCAGCTCGATCTTCCCGGGGGGTCCCGAGTCGAGCCTGAACGAGCAGTACTTC
CASSIFPGGPESSLNEQYF
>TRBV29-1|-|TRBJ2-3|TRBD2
TGCAGCGTTGGGCCAGCGGGGGGGGCAGATACGCAGTATTTT
CSVGPAGGADTQYF
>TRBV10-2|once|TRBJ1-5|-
TGCGCCAGCAATCTGGGTAGCAATCAGCCCCAGCATTTT
CASNLGSNQPQHF
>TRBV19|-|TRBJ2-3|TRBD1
TGTGCCAGTAGTGATGGACAGGGGTCCTCAGATACGCAGTATTTT
CASSDGQGSSDTQYF
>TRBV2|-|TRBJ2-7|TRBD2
TGTGCCAGCACCGGGACTAGCGGGAGTTACGAGCAGTACTTC
CASTGTSGSYEQYF
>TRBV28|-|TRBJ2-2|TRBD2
TGTGCCAGCAGTAAAGCGGGGACTAACACCGGGGAGCTGTTTTTT
CASSKAGTNTGELFF
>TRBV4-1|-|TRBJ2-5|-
TGCGCCAGCAGGCCCGCTGGGGGGCGGCAAGAGACCCAGTACTTC
CASRPAGGRQETQYF
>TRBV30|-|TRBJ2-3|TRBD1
TGTGCCTGGAATTTCCGTGGGACAGCAGATACGCAGTATTTT
CAWNFRGTADTQYF
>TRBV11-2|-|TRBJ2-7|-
TGTGCCAGCAGCTCGATCCGGGACCGTTCCTACGAGCAGTACTTC
CASSSIRDRSYEQYF
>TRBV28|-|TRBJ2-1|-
TGTGCCAGCAGTTTCCCCGGAAACTATAATGAGCAGTTCTTC
CASSFPGNYNEQFF
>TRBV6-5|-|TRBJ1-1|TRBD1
TGTGCCAGCAGCGCAGGGGGAGGAAACACTGAAGCTTTCTTT
CASSAGGGNTEAFF
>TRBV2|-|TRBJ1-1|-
TGTGCCAGCAGGCTACAAGAGAACACTGAAGCTTTCTTT
CASRLQENTEAFF
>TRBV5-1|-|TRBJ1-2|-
TGCGCCAGCACCATCTCTACACAGGGTAACTATGGCTACACCTTC
CASTISTQGNYGYTF
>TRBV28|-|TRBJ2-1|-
TGTGCCAGCAGTTCCCCCGGGGTCCTAGGTGAGCAGTTCTTC
CASSSPGVLGEQFF
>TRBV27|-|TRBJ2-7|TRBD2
TGTGCCAGCAGTTTATCTTATTGGCGGGGGGCGGGCTACGAGCAGTACTTC
CASSLSYWRGAGYEQYF
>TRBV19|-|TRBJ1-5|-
TGTGCCAGTAGTACCGTTGAAGGGGCCGGTCAGCCCCAGCATTTT
CASSTVEGAGQPQHF
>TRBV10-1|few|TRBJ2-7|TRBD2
TGCGCCAGCAGTACTAGCGGGAGTGTTTACGAGCAGTACTTC
CASSTSGSVYEQYF